The following is a TCR beta chain sequence with its context. It has no known antigen specificity. No much larger clone exists at a distance of one base, and base qualities are not known. After removal of 2 bases from V and 7 bases from J, the junction retains 7 bases not matched to a gene. The germline V gene gives CDR1 as MNHEY and CDR2 as SVGEGT. The CDR3 holds 16 amino acids from the cysteine to the phenylalanine. Of all the DNA, just the CDR3 is kept, 48 bases in frame from base 1. The TCR beta CDR3 regions were amplified from RNA transcripts. The TCR CDR3 was subjected to a first round of RT-PCR using the HTBI primer set and the Qiagen OneStep RT-PCR kit. A second multiplex PCR round built the libraries, followed by size selection and purification. Libraries were sequenced paired-end with 100 bp reads on an Illumina HiSeq2000. Per the authors' processing: SOAPnuke was used to process the raw data, removing reads that contained adapters or uncalled bases, had a mean Phred below 15, or lacked an exact match to the constant primer or identifier. COPE v1.2.5 was used to merge the high-quality paired reads, and each unique nucleotide sequence was defined as a clonotype. MiTCR v1.1 was used to align the clonotypes against IMGT TRBV, TRBD and TRBJ reference segments. Analysis was restricted to V-J combinations with a frequency above 0.0001, which covered roughly 99% of repertoires. The TCS score was defined as the ratio of F50 (clonal expansion) to E x V (chaos), calculated using BLOSUM62-based TCRdist between CDR3 peptides within each V-J. Welch's t-statistics and random forest reduced roughly 500 V-J features to 10 to 15, which were used in a naive Bayes classifier (R e1071). The public reads were quality trimmed at Q25 with fastp and then assembled into clones with MiXCR by TCRdb, keeping productive beta chains. A single entry per CDR3 protein holds the most common genes and DNA from its merged rows. The authors' filters were not applied to this entry. The sample table shows some 720,000 distinct CDR3 sequences, and about 16% are seen once. The ten largest make up around 8% of the sample.

Graves' hyperthyroidism was defined as stable when no progression to ophthalmopathy occurred over 18 months of follow-up. Hyperthyroidism patients were aged 18 to 65 years and newly diagnosed, with disease duration of less than 2 months. Any patient with an uncontrolled infection, another autoimmune disease, pregnancy or lactation was excluded. Diagnoses relied on clinical symptoms, serum thyroxine and TRAb, thyroid ultrasound and orbital computed tomography. PBMCs were separated from roughly 9.3 ml of fresh peripheral blood using Ficoll-Paque density gradient centrifugation. Total RNA was extracted using Trizol reagent, and RNA quality was assessed on an Agilent 2100 Bioanalyzer. The sample comes from a study of T cells in Graves' hyperthyroidism and ophthalmopathy (dated by TCRdb to about 2019). In terms of the full investigation: Peripheral blood was sampled at the time of initial diagnosis, prior to any treatment. A discovery cohort of roughly 96 patients, 43 with Graves' ophthalmopathy and under 60 with stable Graves' hyperthyroidism, was used to find distinguishing TCR V-J signatures. Whether ophthalmopathy could be predicted prospectively was tested in an independent validation cohort made up of roughly 20 hyperthyroidism patients plus 17 patients who later progressed to ophthalmopathy. The approximately 90 discovery patients were randomly split 7:3 into training and test sets. The study also compared thyroid tissue and blood T-cell repertoires from 5 to 7 Graves' hyperthyroidism patients. Once sampling was done, hyperthyroidism patients were given methimazole at a starting dose of 30 mg daily, whereas ophthalmopathy patients were given high-dose intravenous methylprednisolone. The paper reports TCR Vbeta CDR3 sequencing of some 140 peripheral blood samples: under 45 ophthalmopathy, around 80 hyperthyroidism and around 17 progressor patients.

General study outcomes and caveats: No statistical method was used to fix the sample size in advance, and group allocation was not hidden from the investigators. A 13 V-J signature model separated ophthalmopathy from stable hyperthyroidism, with around 88% sensitivity and 81.08% specificity in cross-validation and 80%/75% in testing. Most expanded thyroid clonotypes (frequency above 0.001) were also detected in blood, a finding suggesting that blood repertoires may reflect thyroid immune responses. In validation, the model predicted progression to ophthalmopathy a median of about 5.9 months before onset, with 65% to 71% sensitivity and nearly 75% specificity.

The rearrangement combines TRBV6-2 or TRBV6-3 with TRBJ2-2; TRBD1 lines up with 10 middle nucleotides. The sequence was obtained from a man aged 18 to 29 with Graves' hyperthyroidism. The material sequenced was blood. The nucleotide sequence is TGTGCCAGCAGTTACGGGGTGACAGGGGGCTTCGGGGAGCTGTTTTTT. Its translation is CASSYGVTGGFGELFF.